This TCR beta chain was retrieved from a study of T-cell memory formation after mild COVID-19. Turning to the study itself: Clustering of TCRs was largely donor specific.

The CDR3 consists of 16 residues. With V trimmed by 4 bases and J by 1 base, 5 bases remained unmatched. CDR1 is SGHRS, CDR2 YFSETQ, per germline. In its sample, this clonotype was seen many times. The antigen is not known. TCRdb processed the 5' RACE reads anew with MiXCR; each CDR3 protein has one entry. This repertoire shows hundreds of thousands of distinct CDR3 sequences, roughly 15% found once; its top ten account for 3% to 4.5%. Study findings and constraints: SARS-CoV-2 specificity of second-wave clones peaking day 37 was unconfirmed.

The sequenced sample was PBMCs or a T cell subset sorted from them (not recorded which). The chain carries TRBV5-1 and TRBJ2-5, with 12 positions matching TRBD1. The TCR comes from a man between 18 and 29 years old who had mild COVID-19 (a few samples of this study predate the infection). Cell type and time point are not known. In nucleotides, the CDR3 is TGCGCCAGCAGCGTTGGGACAGGGGGCTCCCAAGAGACCCAGTACTTC. Translation: CASSVGTGGSQETQYF. Full variable domain (remainder filled in from reference TRBV5-1 and TRBJ2-5): KAGVTQTPRYLIKTRGQQVTLSCSPISGHRSVSWYQQTPGQGLQFLFEYFSETQRNKGNFPGRFSGRQFSNSRSEMNVSTLELGDSALYLCASSVGTGGSQETQYFGPGTRLLVL.